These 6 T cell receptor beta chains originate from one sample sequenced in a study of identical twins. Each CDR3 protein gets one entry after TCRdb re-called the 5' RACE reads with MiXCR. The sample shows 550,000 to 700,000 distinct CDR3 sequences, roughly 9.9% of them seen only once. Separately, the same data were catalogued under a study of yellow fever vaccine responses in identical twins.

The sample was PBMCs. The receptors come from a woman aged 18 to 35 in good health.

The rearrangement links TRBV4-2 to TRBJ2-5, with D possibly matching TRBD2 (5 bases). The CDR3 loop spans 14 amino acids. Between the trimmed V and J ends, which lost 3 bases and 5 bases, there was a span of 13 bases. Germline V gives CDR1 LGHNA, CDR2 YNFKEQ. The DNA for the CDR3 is TGTGCCAGCAGCCACGGGGTAGACTCGGAGACCCAGTACTTC. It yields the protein CASSHGVDSETQYF.

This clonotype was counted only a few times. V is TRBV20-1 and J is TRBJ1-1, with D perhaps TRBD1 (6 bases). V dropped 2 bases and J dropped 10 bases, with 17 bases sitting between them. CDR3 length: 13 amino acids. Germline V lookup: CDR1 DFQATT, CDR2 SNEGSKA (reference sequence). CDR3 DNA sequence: TGCAGTGCTAGACCCCTGGGGGGGACATCAGCTTTCTTT. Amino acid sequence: CSARPLGGTSAFF.

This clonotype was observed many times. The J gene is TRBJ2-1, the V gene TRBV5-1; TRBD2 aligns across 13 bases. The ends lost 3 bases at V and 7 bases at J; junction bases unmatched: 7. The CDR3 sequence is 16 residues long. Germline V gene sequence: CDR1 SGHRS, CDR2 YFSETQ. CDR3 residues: CASSSSKTSGRNEQFF. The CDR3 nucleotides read TGCGCCAGCAGCTCGTCGAAGACTAGCGGGAGGAATGAGCAGTTCTTC.

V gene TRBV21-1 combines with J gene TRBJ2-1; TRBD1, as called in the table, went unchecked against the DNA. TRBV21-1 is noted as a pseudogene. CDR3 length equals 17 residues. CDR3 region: CASSRKGADRGPNEQFF. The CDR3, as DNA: TGTGCCAGCAGCAGAAAGGGCGCAGACAGGGGGCCCAATGAGCAGTTCTTC.

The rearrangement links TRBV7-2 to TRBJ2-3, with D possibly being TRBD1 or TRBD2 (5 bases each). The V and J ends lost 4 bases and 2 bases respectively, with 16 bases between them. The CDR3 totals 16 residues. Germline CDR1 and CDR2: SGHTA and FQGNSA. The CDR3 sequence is CASSSGNRGHTDTQYF. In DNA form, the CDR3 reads TGTGCCAGCAGCTCAGGAAACCGGGGCCACACAGATACGCAGTATTTT.

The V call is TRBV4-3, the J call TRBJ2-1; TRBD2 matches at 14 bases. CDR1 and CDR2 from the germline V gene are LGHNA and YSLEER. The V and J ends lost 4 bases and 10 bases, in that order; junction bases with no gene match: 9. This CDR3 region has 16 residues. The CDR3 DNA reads TGCGCCAGCAGCCTAACCGGGACTAGCGGGAGCTACGAGCAGTTCTTC. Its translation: CASSLTGTSGSYEQFF.